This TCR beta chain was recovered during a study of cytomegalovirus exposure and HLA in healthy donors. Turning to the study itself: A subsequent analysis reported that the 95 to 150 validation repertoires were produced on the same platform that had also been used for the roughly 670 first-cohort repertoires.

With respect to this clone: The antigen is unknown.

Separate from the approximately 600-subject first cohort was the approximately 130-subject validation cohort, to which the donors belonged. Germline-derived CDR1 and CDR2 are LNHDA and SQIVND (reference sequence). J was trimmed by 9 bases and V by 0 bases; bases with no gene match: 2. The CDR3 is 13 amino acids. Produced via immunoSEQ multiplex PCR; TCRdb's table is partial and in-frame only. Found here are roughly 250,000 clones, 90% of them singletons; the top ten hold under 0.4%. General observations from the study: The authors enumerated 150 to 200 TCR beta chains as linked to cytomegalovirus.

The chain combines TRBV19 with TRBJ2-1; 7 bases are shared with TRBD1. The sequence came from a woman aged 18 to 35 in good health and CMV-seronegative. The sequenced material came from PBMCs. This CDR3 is CASSIENRGEQFF. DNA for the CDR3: TGTGCCAGTAGTATAGAGAACAGGGGTGAGCAGTTCTTC.